This T cell receptor beta chain was captured in a study of shared clonotypes between healthy human individuals. The germline gives CDR1 SEHNR, CDR2 FQNEAQ (reference sequence). This CDR3 has 15 amino acids. The V end was cut by 5 bases, the J end by 2 bases, with 13 bases between. Repertoires were generated with immunoSEQ multiplex PCR, while TCRdb's copy carries only in-frame clones and drops some. This table has about half a million clones, 78% appearing once. The gene calls are TRBV7-9 and TRBJ2-1, with D possibly matching TRBD1 (6 bases). Sequencing input: PBMCs. The receptor was isolated from a woman in her forties in good health. Some clones in this sample may be carry-over from other donors' samples. The CDR3 is CASSRPQGTYNEQFF. The CDR3 DNA sequence: TGTGCCAGCAGCCGACCCCAGGGGACCTACAATGAGCAGTTCTTC.